This T cell receptor (beta chain) originates from a study of response to subunit inactivated influenza vaccine (dated by TCRdb to the late 2010s). Study-level background: To follow how T cells responded to a trivalent subunit inactivated influenza vaccine, the researchers relied on deep quantitative profiling of the T cell receptor repertoire.

Read against the paper, the sample's time point label means: 40 to 45 days after influenza vaccine administration. This clonotype was seen only a few times. It lacks a known antigen. Base qualities are missing; no much larger clone stands one base away. As encoded in the germline V gene (reference sequence), CDR1 is DFQATT while CDR2 is SNEGSKA. Reading from cysteine to phenylalanine, the CDR3 counts 15 amino acids. Here the CDR3 DNA is all that survives: 45 bases in frame from base 1. V is cut back by 6 bases and J by 7 bases, with 15 bases in the junction unmatched. The library was obtained by RT-PCR. TCRdb lists the instrument as Illumina HiSeq 2500. Through fastp at Q25 and MiXCR, TCRdb rebuilt clones from the public reads, retaining in-frame beta chains. Identical CDR3 proteins give one entry, which carries the most common genes and DNA. This sample comprises some 500,000 distinct CDR3 sequences, 10% to 15% of them detected only once. The ten largest clonotypes hold around 13% of the sample.

Summary of the overall study and its limitations: The authors suggested that each seasonal influenza vaccination may recruit only a limited number of new T cells.

The sample consisted of PBMCs from blood, taken roughly 6 weeks after vaccination. The origin of this receptor is a man aged 50 or older who received an inactivated influenza vaccine. Donor details come from another sample of the same person, matched by shared clones. The chain was built from TRBV20-1 and TRBJ2-1; 7 nucleotides in the junction match TRBD1. The CDR3: CSATLPGQPFNEQFF. The sequence in DNA is TGCAGTGCCACGCTGCCGGGACAGCCTTTTAATGAGCAGTTCTTC.